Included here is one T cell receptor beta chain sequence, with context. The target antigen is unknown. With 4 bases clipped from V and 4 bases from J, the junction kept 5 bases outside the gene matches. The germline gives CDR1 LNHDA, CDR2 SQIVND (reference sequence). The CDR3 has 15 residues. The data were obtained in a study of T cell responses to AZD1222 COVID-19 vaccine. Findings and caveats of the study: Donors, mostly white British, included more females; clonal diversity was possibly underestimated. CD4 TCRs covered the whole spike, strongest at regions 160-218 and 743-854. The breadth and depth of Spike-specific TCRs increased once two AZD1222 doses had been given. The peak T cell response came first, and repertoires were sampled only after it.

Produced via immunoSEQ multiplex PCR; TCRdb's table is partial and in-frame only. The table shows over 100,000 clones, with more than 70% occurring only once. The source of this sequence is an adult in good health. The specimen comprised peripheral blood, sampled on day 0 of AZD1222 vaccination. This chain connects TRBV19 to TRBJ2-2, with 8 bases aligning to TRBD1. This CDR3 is CASSTTGAPTGELFF. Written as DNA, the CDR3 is TGTGCCAGTAGTACGACAGGGGCACCCACCGGGGAGCTGTTTTTT.